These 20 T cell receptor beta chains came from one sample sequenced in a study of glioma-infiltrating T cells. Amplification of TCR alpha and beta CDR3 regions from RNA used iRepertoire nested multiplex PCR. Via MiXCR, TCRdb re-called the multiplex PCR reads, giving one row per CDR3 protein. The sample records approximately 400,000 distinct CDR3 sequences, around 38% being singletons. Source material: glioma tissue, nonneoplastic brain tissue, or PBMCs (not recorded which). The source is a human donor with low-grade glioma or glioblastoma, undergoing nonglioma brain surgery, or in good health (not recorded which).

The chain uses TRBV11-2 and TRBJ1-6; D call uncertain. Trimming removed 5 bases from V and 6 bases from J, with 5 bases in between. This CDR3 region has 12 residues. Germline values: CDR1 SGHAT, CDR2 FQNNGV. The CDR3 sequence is CASSRTNSPLHF. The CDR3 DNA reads TGTGCCAGCAGCCGGACTAATTCACCCCTCCACTTT.

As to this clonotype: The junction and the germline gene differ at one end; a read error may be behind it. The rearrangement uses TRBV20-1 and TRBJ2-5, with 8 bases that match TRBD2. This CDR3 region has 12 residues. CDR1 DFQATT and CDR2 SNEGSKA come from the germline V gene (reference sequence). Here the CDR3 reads CGAGTRVETQYF. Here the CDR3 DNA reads TGCGGTGCTGGGACTAGAGTCGAGACCCAGTACTTC.

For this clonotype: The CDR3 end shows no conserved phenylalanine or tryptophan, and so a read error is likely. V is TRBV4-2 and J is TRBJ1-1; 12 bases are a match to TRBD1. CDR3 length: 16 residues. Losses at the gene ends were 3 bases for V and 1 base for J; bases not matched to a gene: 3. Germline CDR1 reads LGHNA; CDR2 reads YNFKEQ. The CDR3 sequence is CASSQLGQGANTEAFL. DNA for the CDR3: TGTGCCAGCAGCCAGCTGGGACAGGGGGCGAACACTGAAGCTTTCCTT.

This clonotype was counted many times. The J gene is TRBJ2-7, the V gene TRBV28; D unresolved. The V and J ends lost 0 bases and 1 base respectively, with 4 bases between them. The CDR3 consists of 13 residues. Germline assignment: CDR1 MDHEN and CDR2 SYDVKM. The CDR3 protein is CASSLWQSYEQYF. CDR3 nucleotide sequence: TGTGCCAGCAGTTTATGGCAGTCCTACGAGCAGTACTTC.

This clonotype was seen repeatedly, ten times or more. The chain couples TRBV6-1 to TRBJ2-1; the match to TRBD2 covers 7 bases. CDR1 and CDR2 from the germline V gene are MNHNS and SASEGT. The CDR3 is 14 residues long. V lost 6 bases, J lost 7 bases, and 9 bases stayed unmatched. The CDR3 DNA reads TGTGCCAGCAGGACTAGCCATTCGTCGAATGAGCAGTTCTTC. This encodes CASRTSHSSNEQFF.

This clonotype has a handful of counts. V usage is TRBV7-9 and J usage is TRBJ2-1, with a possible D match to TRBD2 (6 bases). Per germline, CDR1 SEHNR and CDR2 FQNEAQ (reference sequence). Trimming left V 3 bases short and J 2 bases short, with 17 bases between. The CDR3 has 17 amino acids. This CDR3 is CASSFFLIADTYNEQFF. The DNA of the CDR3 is TGTGCCAGCAGCTTCTTCCTTATAGCGGATACCTACAATGAGCAGTTCTTC.

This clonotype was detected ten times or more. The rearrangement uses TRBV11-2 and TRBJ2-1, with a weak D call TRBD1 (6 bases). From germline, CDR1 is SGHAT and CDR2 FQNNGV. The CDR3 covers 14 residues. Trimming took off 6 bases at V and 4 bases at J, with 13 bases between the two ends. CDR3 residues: CASSLTTGYNEQFF. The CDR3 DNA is TGTGCCAGCAGTCTTACTACAGGGTACAATGAGCAGTTCTTC.

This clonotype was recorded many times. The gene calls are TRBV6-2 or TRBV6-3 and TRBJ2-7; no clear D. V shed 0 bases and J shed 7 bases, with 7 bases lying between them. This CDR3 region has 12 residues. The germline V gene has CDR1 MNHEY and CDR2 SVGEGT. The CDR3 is CASSYSPGEQYF. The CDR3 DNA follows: TGTGCCAGCAGTTACTCGCCTGGGGAGCAGTACTTC.

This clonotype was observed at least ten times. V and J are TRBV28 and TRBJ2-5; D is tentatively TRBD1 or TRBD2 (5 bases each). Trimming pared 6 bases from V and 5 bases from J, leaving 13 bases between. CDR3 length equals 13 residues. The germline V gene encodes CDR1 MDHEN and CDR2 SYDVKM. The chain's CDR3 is CASSTPGPETQYF. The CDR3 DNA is TGTGCCAGCAGCACCCCGGGACCGGAGACCCAGTACTTC.

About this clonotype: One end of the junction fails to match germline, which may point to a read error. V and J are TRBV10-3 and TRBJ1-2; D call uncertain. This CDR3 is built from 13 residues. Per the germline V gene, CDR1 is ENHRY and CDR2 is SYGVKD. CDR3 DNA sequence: TGTGGCATCAGCCAAATCAAGACCGATGGCTACACCTTC. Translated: CGISQIKTDGYTF.

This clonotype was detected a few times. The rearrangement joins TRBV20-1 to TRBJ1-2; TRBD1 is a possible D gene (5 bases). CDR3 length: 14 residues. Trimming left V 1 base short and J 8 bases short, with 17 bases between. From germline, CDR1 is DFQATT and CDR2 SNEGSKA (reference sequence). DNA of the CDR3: TGCAGTGCTAGAGCGCCGACTACTTGGGGGGGCTACACCTTC. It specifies CSARAPTTWGGYTF.

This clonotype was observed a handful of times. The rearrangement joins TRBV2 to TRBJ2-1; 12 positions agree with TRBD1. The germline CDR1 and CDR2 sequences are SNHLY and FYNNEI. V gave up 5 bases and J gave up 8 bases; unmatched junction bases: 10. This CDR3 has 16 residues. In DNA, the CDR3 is TGTGCCAGCAGTTACTTGTGGGGACAGGGGGCCGATGAGCAGTTCTTC. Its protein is CASSYLWGQGADEQFF.

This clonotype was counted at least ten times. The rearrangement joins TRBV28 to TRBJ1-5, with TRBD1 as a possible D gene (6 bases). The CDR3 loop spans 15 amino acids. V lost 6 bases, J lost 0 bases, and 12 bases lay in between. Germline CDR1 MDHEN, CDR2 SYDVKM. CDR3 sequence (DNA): TGTGCCAGCAGCCTAACAGGGTTTAGCAATCAGCCCCAGCATTTT. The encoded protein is CASSLTGFSNQPQHF.

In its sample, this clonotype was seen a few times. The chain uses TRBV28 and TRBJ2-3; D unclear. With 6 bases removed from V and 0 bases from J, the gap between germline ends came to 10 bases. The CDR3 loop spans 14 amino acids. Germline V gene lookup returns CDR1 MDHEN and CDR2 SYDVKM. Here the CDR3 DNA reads TGTGCCAGCAGCCCCTTCGTAAGCACAGATACGCAGTATTTT. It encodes CASSPFVSTDTQYF.

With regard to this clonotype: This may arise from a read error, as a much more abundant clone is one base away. The CDR3 nucleotides read TGTGCCACCAGCAGAGAGCGGCATGTGATCTCTGGAAACACCATATATTTT. Its protein product is CATSRERHVISGNTIYF. The chain is built from TRBV15 and TRBJ1-3; no definite D call. The CDR3 is made up of 17 amino acids. Germline loops: CDR1 LNHNV, CDR2 YYDKDF (reference sequence). With 0 bases removed from V and 0 bases from J, the gap between germline ends came to 12 bases.

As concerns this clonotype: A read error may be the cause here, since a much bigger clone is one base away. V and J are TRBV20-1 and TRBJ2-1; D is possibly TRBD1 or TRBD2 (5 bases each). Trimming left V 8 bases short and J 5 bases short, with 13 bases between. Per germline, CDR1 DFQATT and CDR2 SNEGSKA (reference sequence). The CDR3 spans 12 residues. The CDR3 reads CSWDGTNNEQFF. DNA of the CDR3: TGCAGTTGGGACGGGACCAACAATGAGCAGTTCTTC.

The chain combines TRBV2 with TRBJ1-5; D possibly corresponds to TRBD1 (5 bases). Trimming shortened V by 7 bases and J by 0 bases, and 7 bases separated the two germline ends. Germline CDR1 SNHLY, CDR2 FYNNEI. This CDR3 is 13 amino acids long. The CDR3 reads CASKDNSNQPQHF. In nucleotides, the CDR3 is TGTGCCAGCAAGGACAATAGCAATCAGCCCCAGCATTTT. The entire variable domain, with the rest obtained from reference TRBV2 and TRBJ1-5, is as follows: EPEVTQTPSHQVTQMGQEVILRCVPISNHLYFYWYRQILGQKVEFLVSFYNNEISEKSEIFDDQFSVERPDGSNFTLKIRSTKLEDSAMYFCASKDNSNQPQHFGDGTRLSIL.

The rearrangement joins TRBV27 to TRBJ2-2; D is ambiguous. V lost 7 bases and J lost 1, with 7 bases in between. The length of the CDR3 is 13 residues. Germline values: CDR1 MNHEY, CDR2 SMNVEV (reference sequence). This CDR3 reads CASTTVNTGELFF. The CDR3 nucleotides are TGTGCCAGCACGACTGTGAACACCGGGGAGCTGTTTTTT.

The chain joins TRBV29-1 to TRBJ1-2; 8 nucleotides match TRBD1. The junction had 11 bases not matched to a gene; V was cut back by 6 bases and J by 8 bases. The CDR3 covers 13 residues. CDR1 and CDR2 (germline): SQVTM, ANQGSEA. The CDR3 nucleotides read TGCAGCGTGGATGCCCAGGGGGCGCGGGGCTACACCTTC. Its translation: CSVDAQGARGYTF.

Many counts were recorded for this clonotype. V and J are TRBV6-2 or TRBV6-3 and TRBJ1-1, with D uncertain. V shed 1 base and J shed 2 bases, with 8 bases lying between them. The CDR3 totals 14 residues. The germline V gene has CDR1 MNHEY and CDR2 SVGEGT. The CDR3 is CASSYLSVNTEAFF. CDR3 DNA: TGTGCCAGCAGTTACTTAAGCGTTAACACTGAAGCTTTCTTT.